A selection of T cell receptor beta chains follows, all from one sample in a study of graft-versus-host responses after intestinal transplantation. TCRdb's table, derived via immunoSEQ multiplex PCR, lists solely in-frame clones and lacks some. Of around 6,600 clones in the sample, around a quarter were seen once. Sequencing used alloreactive CD8+ T cells from a mixed lymphocyte reaction culture, obtained before transplantation. The receptor source for this set is a human patient who was an organ donor for intestinal transplantation. Each CDR3 is given without its conserved first and last residue.

V: TRBV4-2
length: 12
CDR3: ASSQEPGGTEAF

V: TRBV11-2
length: 9
CDR3: ASSLSDTQY

V: TRBV1
length: 16
CDR3: TSRGLAYPMPSTDTQY

V: TRBV19
length: 12
CDR3: ASSIRYSNQPQH

V: TRBV5-5
length: 14
CDR3: ASSLNPGLAGYEQY

V: TRBV6-4
length: 15
CDR3: ASSDSPVAHMNTEAF

V: TRBV7-9
length: 13
CDR3: ASSGSGTGMDEQF

V: TRBV6-6
length: 14
CDR3: ASSYSIEGSNQPQH

V: TRBV11-2
length: 14
CDR3: ASSLWDGSLNTEAF

V: TRBV13
length: 11
CDR3: ASSWGLPNEQF

V: TRBV6-5
length: 13
CDR3: ASSYGQQAYYGYT

V: TRBV28
length: 13
CDR3: ASSPGWTGSYEQY

V: TRBV5-1
length: 12
CDR3: ASSPSDRPYEQY

V: TRBV4-1
length: 13
CDR3: ASSQDGDSNQPQH

V: TRBV7-2
length: 13
CDR3: ASSLTTGVTDTQY

V: TRBV10-1
length: 12
CDR3: ASSYRGDNSPLH

V: TRBV7-8
length: 17
CDR3: ASSISRRASRWLLREQY

V: TRBV27
length: 12
CDR3: ASSFWRSSYEQY

V: TRBV15
length: 14
CDR3: ATSRERGTSSYEQY

V: TRBV11-1
length: 13
CDR3: ASSPIGQFHNEQF

V: TRBV7-3
length: 13
CDR3: ASSLTGTSGHEQY

V: TRBV6-9
length: 13
CDR3: ASSPDRVGYNEQF

V: TRBV28
length: 16
CDR3: ASSSRGRLLPGTDTQY

V: TRBV28
length: 12
CDR3: ASSFAGATYEQY

V: TRBV9
length: 17
CDR3: ASSVESGRTSGMPRDQY

V: TRBV18
length: 14
CDR3: ASSLSDRGPPYEQY

V: TRBV5-5
length: 14
CDR3: ASSLGQGVLPYEQY

V: TRBV28
length: 9
CDR3: ASSLGGEQY

V: TRBV6-9
length: 12
CDR3: ASSYAGPGTEAF

V: TRBV9
length: 13
CDR3: ASSSPSGSTDTQY

V: TRBV4-3
length: 13
CDR3: ASSQDRAGTDTQY

V: TRBV2
length: 13
CDR3: ATRRTFYSSYEQY

V: TRBV4-1
length: 14
CDR3: ASSQGASGTYNEQF

V: TRBV28
length: 12
CDR3: ASSFYRVNTEAF

V: TRBV6-9
length: 11
CDR3: ASGLHLSYEQY

V: TRBV4-1
length: 12
CDR3: ASSLSDITYEQY

V: TRBV19
length: 13
CDR3: ASSIAGGGINEQF

V: TRBV27
length: 13
CDR3: ASSLSRWSYDEQY

V: TRBV7-3
length: 11
CDR3: ASRLELAYEQY

V: TRBV11-1
length: 13
CDR3: ASSDVLRAAYEQY

V: TRBV28
length: 15
CDR3: ASSPGLAGGKFYEQY

V: TRBV7-9
length: 13
CDR3: ASSPLGGGRVEQF